These T cell receptor beta chains were read from a single sample in a study of control samples from healthy donors and cancer patients. Repertoires were generated with immunoSEQ multiplex PCR, while TCRdb's copy carries only in-frame clones and drops some. The sample records about 120,000 clones, around 88% being singletons. Input material: blood. The source is a man in his forties or fifties in good health. Each CDR3 is given with its conserved first and last residue. D genes are given only for firm matches. Not every row has a clone size; where given, it reads once, few, many or a size class.

V: TRBV19
J: TRBJ2-3
D: .
size: .
DNA: TGTGCCAGTGGGAGGAGGACGTTCACAGATACGCAGTATTTT
CDR3: CASGRRTFTDTQYF

V: TRBV30
J: TRBJ1-4
D: TRBD1
size: .
DNA: TGTGCCTGGAGTGTACCAGGGGGTAGGAATGAAAAACTGTTTTTT
CDR3: CAWSVPGGRNEKLFF

V: TRBV9
J: TRBJ2-1
D: .
size: .
DNA: TGTGCCAGCAGCGCCCAAGGAAGCTCCTACAATGAGCAGTTCTTC
CDR3: CASSAQGSSYNEQFF

V: TRBV24-1
J: TRBJ1-2
D: .
size: .
DNA: TGTGCCACCAGTAATGGGTATGGCTACACCTTC
CDR3: CATSNGYGYTF

V: TRBV4-1
J: TRBJ1-1
D: .
size: .
DNA: TGCGCCAGCAGCCAAGTAGGAGTCCTCACTGAAGCTTTCTTT
CDR3: CASSQVGVLTEAFF

V: TRBV10-3
J: TRBJ1-1
D: TRBD1
size: .
DNA: TGTGCCACCTCGACAGGGGTTGAGACTGAAGCTTTCTTT
CDR3: CATSTGVETEAFF

V: TRBV6-5
J: TRBJ2-7
D: TRBD1
size: .
DNA: TGTGCCAGCAGTTACGGGACAGGGGACGAGCAGTACTTC
CDR3: CASSYGTGDEQYF

V: TRBV19
J: TRBJ2-2
D: TRBD2
size: .
DNA: TGTGCCAGTATCGGCGGGGGGGCGAACACCGGGGAGCTGTTTTTT
CDR3: CASIGGGANTGELFF

V: TRBV30
J: TRBJ2-7
D: TRBD2
size: .
DNA: TGTGCCTGGAGTCCGCGGGGGTACGAGCAGTACTTC
CDR3: CAWSPRGYEQYF

V: TRBV19
J: TRBJ1-5
D: .
size: .
DNA: TGTGCCAGTAGTATAGCGGGGGCGGGCAGGGTGGACAATCAGCCCCAGCATTTT
CDR3: CASSIAGAGRVDNQPQHF

V: TRBV19
J: TRBJ2-3
D: TRBD2
size: .
DNA: TGTGCCAGTAGTATGCTTGCGGGGGGCACAGATACGCAGTATTTT
CDR3: CASSMLAGGTDTQYF

V: TRBV7-9
J: TRBJ1-1
D: .
size: once
DNA: TGTGCCAGCAGCTTGGGGGTCCTCTCTAACACTGAAGCTTTCTTT
CDR3: CASSLGVLSNTEAFF

V: TRBV4-3
J: TRBJ1-5
D: .
size: .
DNA: TGCGCCAGCAGCCAAGATCTTTCGGCAGTTAGCAATCAGCCCCAGCATTTT
CDR3: CASSQDLSAVSNQPQHF

V: TRBV3-1/TRBV3-2
J: TRBJ1-5
D: .
size: .
DNA: TGTGCCAGCAGCCAATTAAATCAGCCCCAGCATTTT
CDR3: CASSQLNQPQHF

V: TRBV24-1
J: TRBJ1-5
D: .
size: .
DNA: TGTGCCACCAGTGAACATAGCAATCAGCCCCAGCATTTT
CDR3: CATSEHSNQPQHF

V: TRBV24-1
J: TRBJ2-3
D: .
size: .
DNA: TGTGCCACCAGTGACGGAGACGGGGGGCAGTTTACGCAGTATTTT
CDR3: CATSDGDGGQFTQYF

V: TRBV5-6
J: TRBJ2-7
D: .
size: .
DNA: TGTGCCAGCAGCCGGGACCGCCTCTACGAGCAGTACTTC
CDR3: CASSRDRLYEQYF

V: TRBV11-1
J: TRBJ2-7
D: .
size: once
DNA: TGTGCCAGCAGCTTTTGGGGGAGCTCCTACGAGCAGTACTTC
CDR3: CASSFWGSSYEQYF

V: TRBV7-3
J: TRBJ2-3
D: TRBD2
size: .
DNA: TGTGCCAGCAGCACACTAGCGGGGGGTTTCACAGATACGCAGTATTTT
CDR3: CASSTLAGGFTDTQYF

V: TRBV27
J: TRBJ2-4
D: TRBD1
size: once
DNA: TGTGCCAGCAGAAGACAGGGTCTTGACATTCAGTACTTC
CDR3: CASRRQGLDIQYF

V: TRBV5-4
J: TRBJ1-2
D: TRBD1
size: .
DNA: TGTGCCAGCAGCTTGTGGGACAGGGATAACTATGGCTACACCTTC
CDR3: CASSLWDRDNYGYTF

V: TRBV25-1
J: TRBJ2-1
D: .
size: .
DNA: TGTGCCAGCAGTGAAAAAGTAGGGGGTAACAATGAGCAGTTCTTC
CDR3: CASSEKVGGNNEQFF

V: TRBV30
J: TRBJ1-1
D: TRBD1
size: .
DNA: TGTGCCTGGAGTGTACTAGGGGGCGAGGTCACTGAAGCTTTCTTT
CDR3: CAWSVLGGEVTEAFF

V: TRBV10-3
J: TRBJ2-1
D: TRBD2
size: .
DNA: TGTGCCGCAGGAGGGACTAGCGTCTACAATGAGCAGTTCTTC
CDR3: CAAGGTSVYNEQFF

V: TRBV19
J: TRBJ1-2
D: TRBD1
size: .
DNA: TGTGCCAGTAGACCCCCCGACAGGGGGTTTGGCTACACCTTC
CDR3: CASRPPDRGFGYTF

V: TRBV4-3
J: TRBJ2-3
D: TRBD2
size: .
DNA: TGCGCCAGCAGCCAAGATAGGGGTAGCGGGGGGGCCACAGATACGCAGTATTTT
CDR3: CASSQDRGSGGATDTQYF

V: TRBV9
J: TRBJ1-6
D: TRBD1
size: .
DNA: TGTGCCAGCAGCGCTTGGGACAGTAATTCACCCCTCCACTTT
CDR3: CASSAWDSNSPLHF

V: TRBV7-9
J: TRBJ2-7
D: .
size: once
DNA: TGTGCCAGCAGCGCGGGCCGGGGGTCCTACGAGCAGTACTTC
CDR3: CASSAGRGSYEQYF

V: TRBV9
J: TRBJ2-5
D: .
size: few
DNA: TGTGCCAGCAGCGTAGCTGGGCAGGGTTATGTAGAGACCCAGTACTTC
CDR3: CASSVAGQGYVETQYF

V: TRBV21-1
J: TRBJ1-1
D: .
size: few
DNA: TGTGCCAGCAGCAAAGGGAGGTATGAAGCTTTCTTT
CDR3: CASSKGRYEAFF

V: TRBV3-1/TRBV3-2
J: TRBJ1-3
D: .
size: once
DNA: TGTGCCAGCAGCCAGAGGGGGTCTGGAAACACCATATATTTT
CDR3: CASSQRGSGNTIYF

V: TRBV7-9
J: TRBJ2-7
D: .
size: .
DNA: TGTGCCAGCAGCTTAGACCCCCTAGCCGAGCAGTACTTC
CDR3: CASSLDPLAEQYF

V: TRBV24-1
J: TRBJ2-2
D: .
size: .
DNA: TGTGCCACTAGAGGTAACAGGTACACCGGGGAGCTGTTTTTT
CDR3: CATRGNRYTGELFF

V: TRBV19
J: TRBJ1-1
D: .
size: .
DNA: TGTGCCAGTACAGGGGCCACTGAAGCTTTCTTT
CDR3: CASTGATEAFF

V: TRBV6-1
J: TRBJ2-3
D: TRBD2
size: few
DNA: TGTGCCAGCAGTGAACTAGCGGGGGGGCCAGATACGCAGTATTTT
CDR3: CASSELAGGPDTQYF

V: TRBV7-2
J: TRBJ2-2
D: .
size: once
DNA: TGTGCCAGCAGCTTAGGGGGCGCCTCGACCGGGGAGCTGTTTTTT
CDR3: CASSLGGASTGELFF